This entry lists 27 T cell receptor beta chains sequenced from one sample in a study of T cell responses to AZD1222 COVID-19 vaccine. This table comes from immunoSEQ multiplex PCR, and its TCRdb copy is limited to in-frame clones, with some not included. The sample lists approximately 120,000 clones, about 92% occurring once. Material: peripheral blood, obtained on day 0 of AZD1222 vaccination. These receptors were obtained from an adult in good health.

V usage is TRBV5-1 and J usage is TRBJ2-3, with D tentatively TRBD1 (6 bases). V was cut by 4 bases and J by 1 base, with 10 bases left in between. The CDR3 sequence is 14 residues long. Germline loops: CDR1 SGHRS, CDR2 YFSETQ. The CDR3 loop is CASSPGHRTDTQYF. The CDR3, as DNA: TGCGCCAGCAGCCCGGGACACCGCACAGATACGCAGTATTTT.

Concerning this clone itself: A read error may account for a junction end that differs from germline. The chain combines TRBV24-1 with TRBJ2-3; TRBD2 might be the D (5 bases). The germline V gene encodes CDR1 KGHDR and CDR2 SFDVKD. The CDR3 runs to 11 residues. The CDR3 DNA reads TGTGCCACCAGTGACCCCGCGGGCAGTTTTTTT. Its protein is CATSDPAGSFF.

Only one count was recorded for this clone. The V gene is TRBV19, the J gene TRBJ1-5; 10 nucleotides agree with TRBD1. The V segment lost 5 bases and the J segment 4 bases; nucleotides outside the gene matches: 8. Germline V CDR1 and CDR2: LNHDA, SQIVND (reference sequence). The CDR3 has 16 residues. The CDR3 coding sequence is TGTGCCAGTAGTTTAACCGGGACAGGGGAAAATCAGCCCCAGCATTTT. Translating gives CASSLTGTGENQPQHF.

The rearrangement joins TRBV10-3 to TRBJ2-1; D gene unclear. With 0 bases removed from V and 3 bases from J, the gap between germline ends came to 12 bases. CDR3 length: 16 residues. Per the germline V gene, CDR1 is ENHRY and CDR2 is SYGVKD. The CDR3 here is CAISESTYRLYNEQFF. The CDR3 coding sequence is TGTGCCATCAGTGAGTCGACATACCGGCTCTACAATGAGCAGTTCTTC.

This sequence joins TRBV6-2 or TRBV6-3 and TRBJ1-5; D perhaps matches TRBD1 (6 bases). Between the trimmed V and J ends, which lost 4 bases and 3 bases, there was a span of 10 bases. The germline V gene has CDR1 MNHEY and CDR2 SVGEGT. This CDR3 spans 14 amino acids. The CDR3 here is CASSFGTTNQPQHF. CDR3 coding DNA: TGTGCCAGCAGTTTCGGGACAACCAATCAGCCCCAGCATTTT.

The V and J genes are TRBV21-1 and TRBJ1-1; the D call in the table, TRBD1, was not verified against the DNA. TRBV21-1 is described as a pseudogene. The CDR3 length is 17 residues. The CDR3 region is CASSKGPYGTVNTEAFF. CDR3 nucleotides: TGTGCCAGCAGCAAAGGGCCGTATGGGACAGTGAACACTGAAGCTTTCTTT.

The J gene is TRBJ1-1, the V gene TRBV20-1; D possibly corresponds to TRBD1 (5 bases). The V gene lost 3 bases and the J gene lost 7 bases, with 9 bases spanning the gap. The CDR3 totals 11 residues. Per the germline V gene, CDR1 is DFQATT and CDR2 is SNEGSKA (reference sequence). Written as DNA, the CDR3 is TGCAGTGCTAGCCCGACAGATGAAGCTTTCTTT. This translates into CSASPTDEAFF.

This clone appeared a single time. The J gene is TRBJ2-5, the V gene TRBV18; no clear D. The length of the CDR3 is 14 residues. V dropped 3 bases and J dropped 1 base, with 9 bases sitting between them. The germline V gene encodes CDR1 KGHSH and CDR2 LQKENI. CDR3 nucleotides: TGTGCCAGCTCACCGCGACCGAGCCAAGAGACCCAGTACTTC. The encoded protein is CASSPRPSQETQYF.

The V and J genes are TRBV6-5 and TRBJ1-5; 9 bases align to TRBD1. From germline, CDR1 is MNHEY and CDR2 SVGAGI. The CDR3 is made up of 14 amino acids. J was trimmed by 7 bases and V by 6 bases; bases with no gene match: 7. The DNA for the CDR3 is TGTGCCAGCAGCCTCGGACAGGGGCGGCAGCCCCAGCATTTT. Its protein is CASSLGQGRQPQHF.

This chain connects TRBV2 to TRBJ2-3, with 11 bases matching TRBD1. Germline V gene lookup returns CDR1 SNHLY and CDR2 FYNNEI. V was clipped by 4 bases and J by 7 bases; unmatched bases: 13. The CDR3 loop spans 17 amino acids. The CDR3 DNA reads as TGTGCCAGCAGTGGTTCGTCTTGGGGACAGGGGGAATATACGCAGTATTTT. Its protein product is CASSGSSWGQGEYTQYF.

This chain connects TRBV11-2 to TRBJ2-2; D is unresolved. CDR1 is SGHAT, CDR2 FQNNGV, per germline. V shed 1 base and J shed 2 bases, with 5 bases lying between them. The CDR3 is 14 residues long. The DNA of the CDR3 is TGTGCCAGCAGCTTAGGGGGTAACACCGGGGAGCTGTTTTTT. Translation: CASSLGGNTGELFF.

The chain employs TRBV6-5 and TRBJ2-7; 11 bases line up with TRBD1. This CDR3 is built from 15 residues. Trimming at V came to 6 bases and at J to 7 bases, leaving 11 bases not matched to a gene. Germline V CDR1 and CDR2: MNHEY, SVGAGI. For the CDR3, the DNA is TGTGCCAGCAGAACCGGGACAGGGGGTAGAAGGGAGCAGTACTTC. This codes for CASRTGTGGRREQYF.

The chain has TRBV7-9 and TRBJ2-7, with TRBD2 as a possible D gene (6 bases). V lost 5 bases to trimming and J lost 4 bases, with 18 bases between them. CDR3 length: 15 amino acids. The germline gives CDR1 SEHNR, CDR2 FQNEAQ (reference sequence). CDR3: CASSASGLGSYEQYF. The CDR3 DNA follows: TGTGCCAGCAGCGCGAGCGGGCTAGGAAGTTACGAGCAGTACTTC. Complete variable domain (other parts from reference TRBV7-9 and TRBJ2-7): DTGVSQNPRHKITKRGQNVTFRCDPISEHNRLYWYRQTLGQGPEFLTYFQNEAQLEKSRLLSDRFSAERPKGSFSTLEIQRTEQGDSAMYLCASSASGLGSYEQYFGPGTRLTVT.

About this clone itself: Its ends do not fully match the called genes, so a read error is possible. The V gene is TRBV7-2, the J gene TRBJ2-5, with D maybe TRBD1 (6 bases). The CDR3 contains 12 residues. CDR1 SGHTA and CDR2 FQGNSA come from the germline V gene. The CDR3 coding sequence is TGTGCCAGCAGCCGGTCCCGGGACACCAGGGACTTC. As protein: CASSRSRDTRDF.

This chain connects TRBV28 to TRBJ2-3; D ambiguous. This CDR3 comprises 15 residues. Trimming pared 3 bases from V and 4 bases from J, leaving 14 bases between. Germline CDR1 reads MDHEN; CDR2 reads SYDVKM. The CDR3: CASSFARRDPDTQYF. CDR3 nucleotides: TGTGCCAGCAGTTTTGCCAGAAGGGATCCAGATACGCAGTATTTT. Full variable domain (rest looked up from reference TRBV28 and TRBJ2-3): DVKVTQSSRYLVKRTGEKVFLECVQDMDHENMFWYRQDPGLGLRLIYFSYDVKMKEKGDIPEGYSVSREKKERFSLILESASTNQTSMYLCASSFARRDPDTQYFGPGTRLTVL.

The chain employs TRBV6-5 and TRBJ1-6; D uncertain. The germline CDR1 and CDR2 sequences are MNHEY and SVGAGI. V was clipped by 10 bases and J by 7 bases, with 17 bases between them. The CDR3 totals 14 residues. Written as DNA, the CDR3 is TGTGCCATCCAGACTCTGATAGGCAATTCACCCCTCCACTTT. Protein sequence: CAIQTLIGNSPLHF.

The genes are TRBV30 and TRBJ2-6, with 7 bases identical to TRBD1. The CDR3 runs 17 residues. Per germline, CDR1 GTSNPN and CDR2 SVGIG (reference sequence). V lost 3 bases, J lost 0 bases, and 8 bases stayed unmatched. The DNA of the CDR3 is TGTGCCTGGAGCCGCAAACGGGACAGCTCTGGGGCCAACGTCCTGACTTTC. Protein: CAWSRKRDSSGANVLTF.

This rearrangement joins TRBV27 to TRBJ1-1; D is ambiguous. Germline CDR1 is MNHEY and CDR2 is SMNVEV (reference sequence). This CDR3 region has 16 residues. Trimming removed 6 bases at V and 3 bases at J, with 20 bases between. In nucleotides, the CDR3 is TGTGCCAGCAGCCCTTCGGGCCTCCGCTGGGACACTGAAGCTTTCTTT. Amino acid sequence: CASSPSGLRWDTEAFF.

This rearrangement joins TRBV7-8 to TRBJ1-5; D is ambiguous. The CDR3 is 15 residues long. V was pared by 5 bases and J by 11 bases, with 22 bases between. Germline CDR1 and CDR2: SGHVS and FQNEAQ. In nucleotides, the CDR3 is TGTGCCAGCAGCCGCGCCAACCTCGGACGGCAGACCCAGCATTTT. Translating gives CASSRANLGRQTQHF.

The rearrangement joins TRBV6-5 to TRBJ1-2; D unresolved. The CDR3 spans 14 residues. Deletions cut 2 bases from V and 2 bases from J, with 9 bases between. Germline V gene lookup returns CDR1 MNHEY and CDR2 SVGAGI. The CDR3 sequence: CASSYNRHNYGYTF. The CDR3, as DNA: TGTGCCAGCAGTTACAATAGGCACAACTATGGCTACACCTTC.

The rearrangement joins TRBV6-5 to TRBJ1-2; weak D call: TRBD1 (5 bases). CDR1 is MNHEY, CDR2 SVGAGI, per germline. Trimming took off 2 bases at V and 10 bases at J, with 17 bases between the two ends. This CDR3 comprises 14 residues. CDR3 DNA sequence: TGTGCCAGCAGTTACGGGGCGGGAAACGGCGACTACACCTTC. Its protein is CASSYGAGNGDYTF.

The chain couples TRBV6-5 to TRBJ1-5, with a weak D call TRBD1 (5 bases). This CDR3 has 12 amino acids. Germline V gene data show CDR1 as MNHEY and CDR2 as SVGAGI. V was clipped by 11 bases and J by 6 bases, with 14 bases between them. The CDR3 coding sequence is TGTGCCGCCGGGACTGGTCTTCAGCCCCAGCATTTT. Encoded protein: CAAGTGLQPQHF.

The V call is TRBV5-4, the J call TRBJ2-7; unclear D gene. Trimming cost V 0 bases and J 1 base, with 11 bases left between them. In germline, CDR1 is SGHNT, CDR2 YYREEE (reference sequence). CDR3 size: 15 residues. The CDR3 loop is CASSLEGVGSYEQYF. The DNA of the CDR3 is TGTGCCAGCAGCTTGGAGGGCGTGGGGTCCTACGAGCAGTACTTC.

The chain links TRBV20-1 to TRBJ2-5, with TRBD2 as a possible D gene (5 bases). V lost 7 bases and J lost 2, with 8 bases in between. This CDR3 is 11 amino acids long. The germline V gene encodes CDR1 DFQATT and CDR2 SNEGSKA (reference sequence). In DNA form, the CDR3 reads TGCAGTGGTAGGGAGCAAGAGACCCAGTACTTC. Its translation: CSGREQETQYF.

Comment on this clone: Other DNA sequences in this specimen translate into the identical CDR3. For the CDR3, the DNA is TGTGCCATCAGTGAGTCGGGACTCTCCTCCTACGAGCAGTACTTC. Protein product: CAISESGLSSYEQYF. The chain joins TRBV10-3 to TRBJ2-7; D is possibly TRBD2 (6 bases). The germline CDR1 and CDR2 sequences are ENHRY and SYGVKD. The CDR3 length is 15 residues. V lost 0 bases and J lost 0, with 9 bases in between.

The rearrangement links TRBV13 to TRBJ2-1; D not resolved. The CDR3 covers 11 residues. Germline CDR1 is PRHDT and CDR2 is FYEKMQ (reference sequence). The V and J ends lost 4 bases and 2 bases respectively, with 0 bases between them. The CDR3 region is CASSSYNEQFF. In DNA form, the CDR3 reads TGTGCCAGCAGCTCCTACAATGAGCAGTTCTTC.

This clone was counted only a few times. The CDR3 region is CAIRGGRQSAISPLHF. In nucleotides, the CDR3 is TGTGCCATCAGAGGGGGCCGACAAAGCGCTATTTCACCCCTCCACTTT. The chain has TRBV10-3 and TRBJ1-6; 7 nucleotides agree with TRBD1. The CDR3 covers 16 residues. Germline CDR1 is ENHRY and CDR2 is SYGVKD. Unmatched junction bases numbered 14, after V lost 6 bases and J lost 9 bases.